This TCR beta chain was identified in a study of T cell changes during pregnancy in multiple sclerosis. From germline, CDR1 is MDHEN and CDR2 SYDVKM. CDR3 size: 16 residues. V trimming: 4 bases; J trimming: 9 bases; junction bases outside the gene matches: 10. Repertoires were generated with immunoSEQ multiplex PCR, while TCRdb's copy carries only in-frame clones and drops some. The sample carries roughly 75,000 clones, almost 95% recorded once. The sample consisted of peripheral blood, taken in the third trimester of pregnancy. The sequence was collected from a female donor in good health, enrolled as a control in a pregnancy study. This rearrangement joins TRBV28 to TRBJ2-4, with 12 positions matching TRBD1. The CDR3 DNA reads TGTGCCAGCAGTTCCGGGACAGGGGGCGCGATGGGCATTCAGTACTTC. Amino acid sequence: CASSSGTGGAMGIQYF.